Listed below are T cell receptor beta chains from one sample, sequenced in a study of cytomegalovirus exposure and HLA in healthy donors. Profiling relied on immunoSEQ multiplex PCR, and the TCRdb table lists in-frame clones only, not all of them. The data hold 130,000 to 150,000 clones, with around 84% observed a single time. The sample was PBMCs. Receptors were obtained from a boy aged 2 to 9 in good health and CMV-seronegative. The CDR3 runs from the conserved cysteine through the conserved F or W. D genes are given only for firm matches. Where a row states a size, it is once, few, many or the class of an expanded clone; other rows omit it.

j_gene | d_gene | len | v_gene | abundance | CDR3nt | CDR3aa
TRBJ2-1 | NA | 12 | TRBV6-5 | few | TGTGCCAGCAGTACGACTAGTCAGCGGCAGTTCTTC | CASSTTSQRQFF
TRBJ2-6 | TRBD1 | 15 | TRBV5-6 | NA | TGTGCCAGCAGCTTGGCTGGACAGGGATCTCTCGTCCTGACTTTC | CASSLAGQGSLVLTF
TRBJ1-4 | TRBD1 | 15 | TRBV6-1 | few | TGTGCCAGCAGTGAAGGTGGAGGGGGCAGTGAAAAACTGTTTTTT | CASSEGGGGSEKLFF
TRBJ2-1 | TRBD1 | 15 | TRBV7-8 | NA | TGTGCCAGCAGCTTAGCCAGAGGGGGCAAAAATGAGCAGTTCTTC | CASSLARGGKNEQFF
TRBJ2-7 | TRBD2 | 17 | TRBV18 | NA | TGTGCCAGCTCAGCCGGGACTAGCGGGAGGGCCCTCGGCGAGCAGTACTTC | CASSAGTSGRALGEQYF
TRBJ1-4 | TRBD1 | 16 | TRBV5-4 | NA | TGTGCCAGCAGCCCGAGTCCGGGACAGGGAGGGGAAAAACTGTTTTTT | CASSPSPGQGGEKLFF
TRBJ2-7 | NA | 15 | TRBV9 | NA | TGTGCCAGCAGCGTAGATCCAGGGGAGAGGTACGAGCAGTACTTC | CASSVDPGERYEQYF
TRBJ2-3 | NA | 16 | TRBV27 | NA | TGTGCCAGCAGTTTCCTTCAGCGAACTAGCACAGATACGCAGTATTTT | CASSFLQRTSTDTQYF
TRBJ2-7 | NA | 14 | TRBV9 | NA | TGTGCCAGCAGCATAACACAGAGCTCCTACGAGCAGTACTTC | CASSITQSSYEQYF
TRBJ2-2 | TRBD1 | 14 | TRBV5-1 | NA | TGCGCCAGCAGCTGGACAGGGAACACCGGGGAGCTGTTTTTT | CASSWTGNTGELFF
TRBJ2-7 | NA | 16 | TRBV7-9 | NA | TGTGCCAGCAGCTTCGACCGGGACAAGAGCTCCTACGAGCAGTACTTC | CASSFDRDKSSYEQYF
TRBJ1-1 | NA | 14 | TRBV29-1 | NA | TGCAGCGTCCTTATCGGGGGGCCGAACACTGAAGCTTTCTTT | CSVLIGGPNTEAFF
TRBJ2-7 | TRBD2 | 14 | TRBV9 | once | TGTGCCAGCAGCTCGCGGACTAGCGGGAGTCCGCAGTACTTC | CASSSRTSGSPQYF
TRBJ2-7 | TRBD2 | 16 | TRBV5-1 | NA | TGCGCCAGCAGCCCCCTCCAGGGTAGCGGGAGTCCCGAGCAGTACTTC | CASSPLQGSGSPEQYF
TRBJ2-7 | TRBD2 | 12 | TRBV7-2 | NA | TGTGCCAGCAACCGGGAGGCCTACGAGCAGTACTTC | CASNREAYEQYF
TRBJ2-3 | NA | 11 | TRBV25-1 | NA | TGTGCCAGCAGTCCGACAGATACGCAGTATTTT | CASSPTDTQYF
TRBJ1-3 | TRBD1 | 14 | TRBV5-5 | NA | TGTGCCAGCAGCTCCTGGACTGGGGGACAGGACATATATTTT | CASSSWTGGQDIYF
TRBJ2-7 | TRBD1 | 16 | TRBV10-2 | NA | TGCGCCAGCAGTGATCCCTACAGGGGTTCGGTCCACGAGCAGTACTTC | CASSDPYRGSVHEQYF
TRBJ1-6 | TRBD1 | 14 | TRBV7-3 | NA | TGTGCTAGCAGCCCGGGACAGGGGGCATCACCCCTCCACTTT | CASSPGQGASPLHF
TRBJ2-5 | NA | 14 | TRBV27 | NA | TGTGCCAGCAGTACCCAGTGGGACTTAGAGACCCAGTACTTC | CASSTQWDLETQYF
TRBJ1-1 | TRBD1 | 13 | TRBV29-1 | NA | TGCAGCGTTGAGGGGACAGCGAACACTGAAGCTTTCTTT | CSVEGTANTEAFF
TRBJ2-7 | TRBD2 | 16 | TRBV2 | few | TGTGCCAGCAGTCGGTTAGCGGGGCAAAGCTCCTACGAGCAGTACTTC | CASSRLAGQSSYEQYF
TRBJ2-7 | NA | 17 | TRBV6-1 | NA | TGTGCCAGCAGTGTAGTTGTAAGGGCAGGAGGAACCTACGAGCAGTACTTC | CASSVVVRAGGTYEQYF
TRBJ2-1 | NA | 18 | TRBV7-2 | NA | TGTGCCAGCAGCTTTAGCAGACAGCACCCCTTAGGGTACAATGAGCAGTTCTTC | CASSFSRQHPLGYNEQFF
TRBJ2-7 | TRBD2 | 19 | TRBV14 | NA | TGTGCCAGCAGCCAAGGACTAGCGGGAGGTTTCCCGGTTTTGAGTTTGCAGTACTTC | CASSQGLAGGFPVLSLQYF
TRBJ1-3 | NA | 15 | TRBV4-1 | NA | TGCGCCAGCAGCCAACATCTAAGCTCTGGAAACACCATATATTTT | CASSQHLSSGNTIYF
TRBJ1-5 | NA | 17 | TRBV28 | once | TGTGCCAGCAGTTTGAGACCTCCAGGGGTCGGCAATCAGCCCCAGCATTTT | CASSLRPPGVGNQPQHF
TRBJ2-6 | NA | 15 | TRBV15 | NA | TGTGCCACCAGTCCTCGGGACTCTGGGGCCAACGTCCTGACTTTC | CATSPRDSGANVLTF
TRBJ2-1 | TRBD2 | 15 | TRBV9 | NA | TGTGCCAGCAGCGTAGCGGGAGGATCCTACAATGAGCAGTTCTTC | CASSVAGGSYNEQFF
TRBJ2-3 | TRBD2 | 18 | TRBV27 | NA | TGTGCCAGCAGTATCCGCACACCGGGACTAGCGGGATTCGATACGCAGTATTTT | CASSIRTPGLAGFDTQYF
TRBJ1-2 | NA | 12 | TRBV30 | NA | TGTGCCTGGACCCCGGGGGGTACAAGCTACACCTTC | CAWTPGGTSYTF
TRBJ1-1 | NA | 13 | TRBV6-5 | NA | TGTGCCAGCAGTTACGGGGGAGGCACTGAAGCTTTCTTT | CASSYGGGTEAFF
TRBJ1-2 | NA | 13 | TRBV5-1 | NA | TGCGCCAGCAGACAGACCGAGAACTATGGCTACACCTTC | CASRQTENYGYTF
TRBJ2-7 | TRBD2 | 14 | TRBV27 | NA | TGTGCCAGCAGTACAGCGGGAGGGCCCTACGAGCAGTACTTC | CASSTAGGPYEQYF
TRBJ2-7 | NA | 16 | TRBV5-6 | NA | TGTGCCAGCAGCTTTATGGGGCCACTGGTTCCCTACGAGCAGTACTTC | CASSFMGPLVPYEQYF
TRBJ2-7 | NA | 13 | TRBV6-5 | NA | TGTGCCAGCAGCGCCCGGGGGAGCTACGAGCAGTACTTC | CASSARGSYEQYF
TRBJ1-2 | TRBD1 | 17 | TRBV9 | NA | TGTGCCAGCAGCGCAGCGGGACAGGGGGTCTTTAACTATGGCTACACCTTC | CASSAAGQGVFNYGYTF
TRBJ1-2 | NA | 15 | TRBV7-2 | few | TGTGCCAGCAGCTTAGTAGCGGCCGCTTTATATGGCTACACCTTC | CASSLVAAALYGYTF
TRBJ1-1 | TRBD1 | 15 | TRBV5-8 | NA | TGTGCCAGCAGCCGTCCTGGGACAGGTGAGACTGAAGCTTTCTTT | CASSRPGTGETEAFF
TRBJ1-6 | NA | 15 | TRBV7-2 | NA | TGTGCCAGCAGCTTAGTGCCAGGCCTAAATTCACCCCTCCACTTT | CASSLVPGLNSPLHF
TRBJ2-2 | NA | 16 | TRBV7-8 | NA | TGTGCCAGCAGCTTAGGTCTAAGAAGAAACACCGGGGAGCTGTTTTTT | CASSLGLRRNTGELFF